A selection of T cell receptor beta chains follows, all from one sample in a study. TCRdb passed the 5' RACE reads through MiXCR, listing each CDR3 protein once. The repertoire consists of roughly 5,500 distinct CDR3 sequences, with roughly 38% occurring once and the leading ten covering less than 70%. The source material was memory CD4+ T cells sorted from blood. All receptors derive from a female donor with breast cancer. Both conserved end residues are part of each CDR3. The D gene is left open where the match is weak. Only some rows state a clone size, as once, few, many or a class for expanded clones.

len | d_gene | j_gene | v_gene | abundance | CDR3nt | CDR3aa
15 | . | TRBJ1-6 | TRBV7-2 | . | TGTGCCAGCAGCGTAACAGGATCCTATAATTCACCCCTCCACTTT | CASSVTGSYNSPLHF
14 | . | TRBJ1-5 | TRBV4-2 | medium-sized | TGTGCCAGCAGCCAATTGACCTCAGCTACGCCCCAGCATTTT | CASSQLTSATPQHF
16 | TRBD2 | TRBJ2-3 | TRBV5-1 | . | TGCGCCAGCAGCTTGACGGCTAGCGGGAACACAGATACGCAGTATTTT | CASSLTASGNTDTQYF
15 | . | TRBJ1-1 | TRBV7-8 | . | TGTGCCAGCAGCTCGGTAGAGGGCTCCAGCACTGAAGCTTTCTTT | CASSSVEGSSTEAFF
15 | TRBD1 | TRBJ2-1 | TRBV20-1 | many | TGCAGTGCTAGCAACACAGGGGTCGCCTACAATGAGCAGTTCTTC | CSASNTGVAYNEQFF
15 | . | TRBJ2-1 | TRBV7-2 | . | TGTGCCAGCCGGGGGTGGGCAGTCCAATACAATGAGCAGTTCTTC | CASRGWAVQYNEQFF
11 | . | TRBJ1-1 | TRBV4-2 | medium-sized | TGTGCCAGCAGCCAAGATGGTCTGGCTTTCTTT | CASSQDGLAFF
13 | . | TRBJ2-7 | TRBV5-4 | . | TGTGCCAGCAGCTTGGGGACAGTTGGGGAGCAGTACTTC | CASSLGTVGEQYF
13 | . | TRBJ1-1 | TRBV5-1 | . | TGCGCCAGCAGCGCGACGAAGGGTACTGAAGCTTTCTTT | CASSATKGTEAFF
14 | TRBD1 | TRBJ1-1 | TRBV4-1 | medium-sized | TGCGCCAGCAGCCAACGGGACAGATACACTGAAGCTTTCTTT | CASSQRDRYTEAFF
15 | TRBD1 | TRBJ2-5 | TRBV29-1 | medium-sized | TGCAGCGTTGAAGATGTGACAGGGGGCCGGGAGACCCAGTACTTC | CSVEDVTGGRETQYF
14 | . | TRBJ1-1 | TRBV5-1 | many | TGCGCCAGCAGAGCCGGGACGTCCAACACTGAAGCTTTCTTT | CASRAGTSNTEAFF